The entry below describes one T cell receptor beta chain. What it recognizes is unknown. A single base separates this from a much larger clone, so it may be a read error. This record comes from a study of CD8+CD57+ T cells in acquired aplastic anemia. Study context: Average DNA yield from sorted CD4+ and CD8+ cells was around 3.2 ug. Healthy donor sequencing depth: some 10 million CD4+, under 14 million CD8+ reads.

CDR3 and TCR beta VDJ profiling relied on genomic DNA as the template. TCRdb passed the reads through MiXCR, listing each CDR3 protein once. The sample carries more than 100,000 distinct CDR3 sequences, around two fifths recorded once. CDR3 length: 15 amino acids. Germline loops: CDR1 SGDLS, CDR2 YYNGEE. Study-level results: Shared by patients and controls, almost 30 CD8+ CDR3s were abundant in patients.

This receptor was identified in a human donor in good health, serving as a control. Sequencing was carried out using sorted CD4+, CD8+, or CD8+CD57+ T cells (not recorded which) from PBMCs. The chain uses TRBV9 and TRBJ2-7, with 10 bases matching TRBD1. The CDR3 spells CARSRGQGIYNEQYF. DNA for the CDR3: TGTGCCCGCAGCCGGGGACAGGGGATTTACAACGAGCAGTACTTC.